This T cell receptor (beta chain) derives from a study of beta chain features in type 1 diabetes. General study results and limits: PCR might pick shorter templates more often, in the same way for patients and controls. All four CD4+ subsets of Type 1 diabetes patients contained TCRB CDR3s that were moderately but significantly shorter.

Sequencing targeted expressed TCRB transcripts, as all isolated RNA had been reverse transcribed. Clones were sequenced by immunoSEQ multiplex PCR, and TCRdb holds only the in-frame ones, with some missing. The sample holds a few hundred thousand clones, roughly 9.8% seen once. The CDR3 runs to 15 residues. The V gene lost 0 bases and the J gene lost 1 base, with 4 bases spanning the gap. The germline CDR1 and CDR2 sequences are MNHEY and SVGAGI. Of note for this clone: Its antigen is not known. In the same sample, other DNA sequences code for this CDR3.

Sequencing was performed on central memory CD4+ T cells from blood. The source of this sequence is a man in his thirties or forties with type 1 diabetes. This chain joins TRBV6-5 and TRBJ2-6; D remains unclear. The CDR3 DNA sequence: TGTGCCAGCAGTTACTCCCAATCTGGGGCCAACGTCCTGACTTTC. It is translated as CASSYSQSGANVLTF.